Each of the 16 T cell receptor beta chains below was sequenced from the same sample in a study of shared T cell receptors in the human thymus. Here immunoSEQ multiplex PCR was the method, and the copy in TCRdb shows in-frame clones only, minus some. The table has about 540,000 clones, around 78% seen once; the top ten hold approximately 0.013%. Another study also made use of these data, one on human thymus T cells.

The sample was thymocytes. The receptors come from a boy younger than two with a congenital heart defect.

This clone was detected only once. This chain links TRBV29-1 with TRBJ2-7; TRBD1 agrees at 10 bases. The CDR3 is 16 amino acids. V dropped 2 bases and J dropped 3; count of bases not matched to a gene: 10. CDR1 is SQVTM and CDR2 is ANQGSEA in the germline V gene. The CDR3 DNA is TGCAGCGTTGAAACGGACCCGGGACAGGGGAACTACGAGCAGTACTTC. As protein: CSVETDPGQGNYEQYF.

The rearrangement links TRBV25-1 to TRBJ2-7; D not certain. CDR1 is MGHDK, CDR2 SYGVNS, per germline. The ends were cut back, 7 bases at V and 3 bases at J, with 16 bases in the middle. This CDR3 comprises 14 residues. CDR3 in amino acids: CASINSVQYYEQYF. The DNA for the CDR3 is TGTGCCAGCATTAATTCAGTCCAATACTACGAGCAGTACTTC.

The DNA of the CDR3 is TGTGCCACCAGCAGAGAGGGGACTAGCGGGAGAAATGAGCAGTTCTTC. It translates to CATSREGTSGRNEQFF. The V and J genes are TRBV15 and TRBJ2-1; TRBD2 matches 14 bases. V lost 0 bases to trimming and J lost 7 bases; unmatched junction nucleotides: 2. CDR1 and CDR2 (germline): LNHNV, YYDKDF (reference sequence). The CDR3 is 16 amino acids.

This clone has just a few counts. The rearrangement joins TRBV6-5 to TRBJ2-7; D gene uncertain. The V and J ends lost 2 bases and 2 bases respectively, with 10 bases between them. The CDR3 is 14 amino acids. Germline V gene sequence: CDR1 MNHEY, CDR2 SVGAGI. The DNA of the CDR3 is TGTGCCAGCAGTTACCAGGCAGGCCCCTACGAGCAGTACTTC. Translating gives CASSYQAGPYEQYF.

The chain uses TRBV4-1 and TRBJ2-7, with D possibly being TRBD1 (7 bases). The CDR3 is 16 residues long. The germline V gene has CDR1 MGHRA and CDR2 YSYEKL. V lost 0 bases and J lost 3, with 15 bases in between. The CDR3 bases are TGCGCCAGCAGCCAAGATGGGGGGACAGCTAACTACGAGCAGTACTTC. This sequence encodes CASSQDGGTANYEQYF.

The V gene is TRBV6-6, the J gene TRBJ1-5; tentative D call: TRBD1 (5 bases). This CDR3 spans 15 amino acids. CDR1 is MNHNY, CDR2 SVGAGI, per germline (reference sequence). V was shortened by 7 bases and J by 0 bases, with 13 bases between the two germline ends. The CDR3 protein is CASTATRDSNQPQHF. CDR3 DNA sequence: TGTGCCAGCACCGCCACCAGGGATAGCAATCAGCCCCAGCATTTT.

The genes are TRBV15 and TRBJ1-1; 9 positions agree with TRBD1. This CDR3 is built from 13 residues. CDR1 is LNHNV, CDR2 YYDKDF, per germline (reference sequence). With V trimmed by 6 bases and J by 4 bases, 3 bases remained unmatched. For the CDR3, the DNA is TGTGCCACCAGGCCGACAGGGGGCACTGAAGCTTTCTTT. Amino acid sequence: CATRPTGGTEAFF.

There are a few counts of this clone. The CDR3 is CASSMVGTGGGDGYTF. The CDR3 region has the DNA TGTGCCAGCAGCATGGTCGGGACAGGGGGCGGAGATGGCTACACCTTC. V is TRBV27 and J is TRBJ1-2, with 12 bases that match TRBD1. Trimming cost V 6 bases and J 6 bases; bases outside gene matches: 11. The CDR3 consists of 16 residues. Germline V CDR1 and CDR2: MNHEY, SMNVEV (reference sequence).

CDR3 in amino acids: CASRDLLAVEQFF. CDR3 coding DNA: TGTGCCAGCAGGGACCTACTAGCGGTTGAGCAGTTCTTC. The V and J genes are TRBV6-1 and TRBJ2-1; 8 bases fit TRBD2. Germline lookup yields CDR1 MNHNS and CDR2 SASEGT. CDR3 length: 13 residues. The V gene end was trimmed by 6 bases and the J gene end by 9 bases; junction bases not matched to a gene: 7.

This clone has a handful of counts. This chain uses TRBV28 with TRBJ1-2, with D tentatively TRBD1 (6 bases). Between the trimmed V and J ends, which lost 6 bases and 6 bases, there was a span of 14 bases. Germline lookup yields CDR1 MDHEN and CDR2 SYDVKM. The CDR3 consists of 13 residues. The CDR3 DNA follows: TGTGCCAGCAGGCCCCCAGGGGTGGATGGCTACACCTTC. Translating it yields CASRPPGVDGYTF.

J is TRBJ2-7 and V is TRBV2; D possibly corresponds to TRBD1 (6 bases). Germline V lookup: CDR1 SNHLY, CDR2 FYNNEI. Between the trimmed V and J ends, which lost 6 bases and 2 bases, there was a span of 26 bases. The CDR3 has 18 residues. In nucleotides, the CDR3 is TGTGCCAGCAGCTTAAACTCAGGGGCCTACTATTTTACCTACGAGCAGTACTTC. Translation: CASSLNSGAYYFTYEQYF.

The chain has TRBV19 and TRBJ2-1, with D possibly TRBD2 on 6 matching bases. Germline V gives CDR1 LNHDA, CDR2 SQIVND (reference sequence). The CDR3 extends over 16 amino acids. Trimming took 5 bases from V and 7 from J, leaving 21 bases between them. CDR3 amino acids: CASSGVGGIGRNEQFF. DNA of the CDR3: TGTGCCAGTAGTGGTGTCGGGGGAATTGGACGGAATGAGCAGTTCTTC.

The chain uses TRBV15 and TRBJ2-3; TRBD1 matches at 10 bases. J was trimmed by 6 bases and V by 5 bases; bases with no gene match: 26. Germline CDR1 is LNHNV and CDR2 is YYDKDF (reference sequence). The CDR3 is 21 amino acids. CDR3 nucleotide sequence: TGTGCCACCAGCCCCCAGCCGCGATTTAGCTCCGGGACAGGGGATTGGGATACGCAGTATTTT. It specifies CATSPQPRFSSGTGDWDTQYF.

The genes are TRBV6-5 and TRBJ2-5; 7 bases are shared with TRBD1. The J call may be wrong; the DNA end is better matched by TRBJ2-7. The germline CDR1 and CDR2 sequences are MNHEY and SVGAGI. This CDR3 comprises 16 residues. The CDR3 reads CASSYSRGTDSYEQYF. The CDR3 bases are TGTGCCAGCAGTTACTCGAGGGGGACAGACTCCTACGAGCAGTACTTC.

This rearrangement joins TRBV12-2 to TRBJ2-7; the D segment call TRBD2 is taken from the table without a DNA check. TRBV12-2 is recorded as a pseudogene. The CDR3 loop spans 15 amino acids. For the CDR3, the DNA is TGTGCAAGTCGCATGAGTCTCCGGGGCTCCTACGAGCAGTACTTC. Protein product: CASRMSLRGSYEQYF.

The gene calls are TRBV9 and TRBJ1-3, with D perhaps matching TRBD1 (6 bases). Germline CDR1 SGDLS, CDR2 YYNGEE. Trimming removed 4 bases from V and 4 bases from J, with 15 bases in between. The CDR3 is made up of 15 amino acids. In DNA, the CDR3 is TGTGCCAGCAGCCCAATCAGGGGATCCGGAAACACCATATATTTT. Its protein product is CASSPIRGSGNTIYF.